The present TCR beta chain was sequenced within a study of T cells after yellow fever vaccination. V gave up 5 bases and J gave up 2 bases; unmatched junction bases: 3. Germline V lookup: CDR1 WNHNN, CDR2 SYGVQD (reference sequence). This CDR3 comprises 15 residues. TCRdb reprocessed the 5' RACE reads with MiXCR, giving one entry per CDR3 protein. Here the sample spans about 630,000 distinct CDR3 sequences, about 12% being singletons. The table lists this clonotype with a count of one. This TCR was sampled from a man aged 30-40 years who received the YFV17D yellow fever vaccine. The chain is built from TRBV10-1 and TRBJ2-3; 11 nucleotides align to TRBD2. The sequencing used PBMCs, collected on the day of the yellow fever booster vaccination. The CDR3 sequence is CASSLTSGDTDTQYF. The CDR3 nucleotides read TGCGCCAGCAGTTTGACTAGCGGGGACACAGATACGCAGTATTTT.